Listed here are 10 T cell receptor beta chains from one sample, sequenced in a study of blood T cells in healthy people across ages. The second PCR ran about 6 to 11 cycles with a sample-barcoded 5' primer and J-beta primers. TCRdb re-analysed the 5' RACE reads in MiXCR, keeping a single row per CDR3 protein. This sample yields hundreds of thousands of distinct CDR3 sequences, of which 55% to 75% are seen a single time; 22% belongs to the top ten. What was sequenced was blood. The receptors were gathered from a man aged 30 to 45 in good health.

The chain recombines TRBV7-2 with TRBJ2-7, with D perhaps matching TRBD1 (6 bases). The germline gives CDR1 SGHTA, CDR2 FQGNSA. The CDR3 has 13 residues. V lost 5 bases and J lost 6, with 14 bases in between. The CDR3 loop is CASSVGGGGEQYF. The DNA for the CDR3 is TGTGCCAGCAGCGTAGGGGGTGGGGGCGAGCAGTACTTC. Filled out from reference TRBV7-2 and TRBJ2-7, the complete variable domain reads GAGVSQSPSNKVTEKGKDVELRCDPISGHTALYWYRQSLGQGLEFLIYFQGNSAPDKSGLPSDRFSAERTGGSVSTLTIQRTQQEDSAVYLCASSVGGGGEQYFGPGTRLTVT.

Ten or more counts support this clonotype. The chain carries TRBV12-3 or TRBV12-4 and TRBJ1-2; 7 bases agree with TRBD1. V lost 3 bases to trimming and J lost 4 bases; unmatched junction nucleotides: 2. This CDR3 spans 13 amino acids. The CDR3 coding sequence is TGTGCCAGCAGTTTTAGGACAGGCTATGGCTACACCTTC. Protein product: CASSFRTGYGYTF.

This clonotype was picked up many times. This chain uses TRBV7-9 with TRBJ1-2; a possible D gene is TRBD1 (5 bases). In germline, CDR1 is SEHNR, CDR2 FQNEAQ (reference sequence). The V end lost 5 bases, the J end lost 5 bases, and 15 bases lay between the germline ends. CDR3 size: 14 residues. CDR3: CASSINTGYYGYTF. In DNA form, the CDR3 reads TGTGCCAGCAGCATAAACACAGGTTATTATGGCTACACCTTC.

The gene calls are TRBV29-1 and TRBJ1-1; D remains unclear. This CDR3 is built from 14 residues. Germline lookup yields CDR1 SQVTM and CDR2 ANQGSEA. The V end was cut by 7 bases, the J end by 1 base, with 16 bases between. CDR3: CSAKGVIENTEAFF. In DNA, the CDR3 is TGCAGCGCCAAGGGAGTCATTGAGAACACTGAAGCTTTCTTT.

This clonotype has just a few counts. CDR3 nucleotide sequence: TGTGCCAGCAGCTTACGACCCTTGGGACAGGGGATCGTAGAGCAGTACTTC. Its translation: CASSLRPLGQGIVEQYF. V and J are TRBV7-6 and TRBJ2-5; 10 bases line up with TRBD1. CDR3 length equals 17 residues. The V gene end was trimmed by 2 bases and the J gene end by 11 bases; junction bases not matched to a gene: 17. Looked up from germline, CDR1 is SGHVS and CDR2 is FNYEAQ.

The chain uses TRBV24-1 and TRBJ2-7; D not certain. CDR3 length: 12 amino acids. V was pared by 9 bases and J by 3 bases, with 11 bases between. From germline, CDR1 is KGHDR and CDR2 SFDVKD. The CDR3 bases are TGTGCCACCGCAGTAACAGACTACGAGCAGTACTTC. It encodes CATAVTDYEQYF.

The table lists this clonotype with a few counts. The CDR3 DNA is TGTGCCAGCAGTCCCGGGACAAGTAGAATGGGGACCCAGTACTTC. It encodes CASSPGTSRMGTQYF. V is TRBV27 and J is TRBJ2-5; D is perhaps TRBD1 (6 bases). The CDR3 consists of 15 residues. V dropped 5 bases and J dropped 7 bases, with 20 bases sitting between them. Germline V CDR1 and CDR2: MNHEY, SMNVEV (reference sequence).

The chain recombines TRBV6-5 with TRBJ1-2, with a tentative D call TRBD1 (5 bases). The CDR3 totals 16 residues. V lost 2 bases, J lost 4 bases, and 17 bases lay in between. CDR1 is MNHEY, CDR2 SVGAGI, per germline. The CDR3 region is CASSYVDSQSFYGYTF. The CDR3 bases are TGTGCCAGCAGTTACGTCGACAGCCAATCCTTCTATGGCTACACCTTC.

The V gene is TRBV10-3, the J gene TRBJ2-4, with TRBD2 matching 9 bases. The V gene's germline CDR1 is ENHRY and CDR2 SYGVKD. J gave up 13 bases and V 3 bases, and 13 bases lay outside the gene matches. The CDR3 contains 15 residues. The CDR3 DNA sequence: TGTGCCATCAGTGACCCCAGCGGGGGGTTGCATGAGCAGTACTTC. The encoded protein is CAISDPSGGLHEQYF.

CDR3 in amino acids: CASSRPPEGGGGEAFF. The CDR3 nucleotides read TGTGCCAGCAGCCGCCCCCCAGAGGGGGGAGGCGGTGAAGCTTTCTTT. The chain is built from TRBV4-2 and TRBJ1-1, with D possibly matching TRBD1 (6 bases). This CDR3 is built from 16 residues. Germline lookup yields CDR1 LGHNA and CDR2 YNFKEQ. The ends were cut back, 4 bases at V and 7 bases at J, with 22 bases in the middle.